This T cell receptor (beta chain) was documented in a study of cytomegalovirus exposure and HLA in healthy donors. CDR3 length: 14 residues. The germline CDR1 and CDR2 sequences are SGHNT and YYREEE (reference sequence). V dropped 4 bases and J dropped 10; count of bases not matched to a gene: 10. 13 Jbeta primers and 60 Vbeta primers were used for the PCR. The repertoire was sequenced with immunoSEQ multiplex PCR; TCRdb's copy has only in-frame clones and lacks some. The sample has hundreds of thousands of clones, over 75% seen once. The clonotype comes from a male donor in good health and CMV-seronegative. V is TRBV5-4 and J is TRBJ1-5, with 8 bases aligning to TRBD1. The sample consisted of PBMCs. Here the CDR3 DNA reads TGTGCCAGCAGCCCTGACAGGGGAAATGGCCCCCAGCATTTT. Encoded protein: CASSPDRGNGPQHF.